The T cell receptor beta chain under discussion was sequenced for a study of OX40 agonist ivuxolimab in advanced cancers. Study information: Patients in the trial were receiving intravenous ivuxolimab every 2 weeks, at doses of 0.01 to 10 mg/kg.

Measured with immunoSEQ multiplex PCR; TCRdb has only the in-frame clones, and not every one. This sample has 60,000 to 70,000 clones, with approximately 90% found just once. The source was CD4+ or CD8+ T cells sorted from blood, collected in a trial of the OX40 agonist ivuxolimab. This TCR was recovered from an adult with an advanced solid tumor such as melanoma, head and neck, liver or kidney cancer.

The chain's CDR3 is CASSPFVLDREAGELFF. CDR3 nucleotides: TGTGCCAGCAGCCCATTCGTGCTGGACAGGGAAGCCGGGGAGCTGTTTTTT. This sequence joins TRBV7-8 and TRBJ2-2, with 8 bases that match TRBD1. The ends lost 5 bases at V and 6 bases at J; junction bases unmatched: 14. Germline loops: CDR1 SGHVS, CDR2 FQNEAQ. This CDR3 contains 17 residues.